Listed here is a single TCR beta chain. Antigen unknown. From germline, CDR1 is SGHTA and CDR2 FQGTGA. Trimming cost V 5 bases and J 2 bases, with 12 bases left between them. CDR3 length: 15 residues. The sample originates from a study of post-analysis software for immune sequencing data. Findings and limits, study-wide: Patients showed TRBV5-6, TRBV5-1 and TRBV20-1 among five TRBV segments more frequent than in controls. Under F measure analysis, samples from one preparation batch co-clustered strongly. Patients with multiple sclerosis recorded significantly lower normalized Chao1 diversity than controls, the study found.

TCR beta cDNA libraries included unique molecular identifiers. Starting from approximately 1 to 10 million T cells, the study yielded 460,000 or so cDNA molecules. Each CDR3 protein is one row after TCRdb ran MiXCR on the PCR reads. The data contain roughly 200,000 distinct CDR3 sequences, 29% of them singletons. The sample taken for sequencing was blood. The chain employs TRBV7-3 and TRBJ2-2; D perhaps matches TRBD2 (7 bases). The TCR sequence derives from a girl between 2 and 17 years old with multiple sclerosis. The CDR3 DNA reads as TGTGCCAGCAGCCCACAGGGACTAAACACCGGGGAGCTGTTTTTT. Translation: CASSPQGLNTGELFF.